The T cell receptor beta chain under discussion was sequenced for a study of blood T cell repertoires in COVID-19. Looking at the study overall: COVID-19 samples, acute and convalescent, were from the United States, Italy and Spain. PBMCs, B-cell-depleted T cells, or T cells were the source of the cDNA or gDNA that made up the material.

In the authors' methods: It was from reference gene primer amplification that nucleated cell counts were estimated. This table comes from immunoSEQ multiplex PCR, and its TCRdb copy is limited to in-frame clones, with some not included. The V and J calls and the clone size are those of that table, but D and trimming were determined from the DNA. The sample comprises 130,000 or so clones, about 77% of which are singletons, and around 20% rests with the top ten. The CDR3 extends over 12 amino acids. The V gene lost 4 bases and the J gene lost 5 bases, with 8 bases spanning the gap. The V gene's germline CDR1 is SEHNR and CDR2 FQNEAQ (reference sequence).

Material: peripheral blood. This sequence was found in an elderly man with acute or convalescent COVID-19. V is TRBV7-9 and J is TRBJ1-2; the D is unclear. CDR3 in amino acids: CASSSTRYGYTF. CDR3 nucleotide sequence: TGTGCCAGCAGCTCCACCCGGTATGGCTACACCTTC.